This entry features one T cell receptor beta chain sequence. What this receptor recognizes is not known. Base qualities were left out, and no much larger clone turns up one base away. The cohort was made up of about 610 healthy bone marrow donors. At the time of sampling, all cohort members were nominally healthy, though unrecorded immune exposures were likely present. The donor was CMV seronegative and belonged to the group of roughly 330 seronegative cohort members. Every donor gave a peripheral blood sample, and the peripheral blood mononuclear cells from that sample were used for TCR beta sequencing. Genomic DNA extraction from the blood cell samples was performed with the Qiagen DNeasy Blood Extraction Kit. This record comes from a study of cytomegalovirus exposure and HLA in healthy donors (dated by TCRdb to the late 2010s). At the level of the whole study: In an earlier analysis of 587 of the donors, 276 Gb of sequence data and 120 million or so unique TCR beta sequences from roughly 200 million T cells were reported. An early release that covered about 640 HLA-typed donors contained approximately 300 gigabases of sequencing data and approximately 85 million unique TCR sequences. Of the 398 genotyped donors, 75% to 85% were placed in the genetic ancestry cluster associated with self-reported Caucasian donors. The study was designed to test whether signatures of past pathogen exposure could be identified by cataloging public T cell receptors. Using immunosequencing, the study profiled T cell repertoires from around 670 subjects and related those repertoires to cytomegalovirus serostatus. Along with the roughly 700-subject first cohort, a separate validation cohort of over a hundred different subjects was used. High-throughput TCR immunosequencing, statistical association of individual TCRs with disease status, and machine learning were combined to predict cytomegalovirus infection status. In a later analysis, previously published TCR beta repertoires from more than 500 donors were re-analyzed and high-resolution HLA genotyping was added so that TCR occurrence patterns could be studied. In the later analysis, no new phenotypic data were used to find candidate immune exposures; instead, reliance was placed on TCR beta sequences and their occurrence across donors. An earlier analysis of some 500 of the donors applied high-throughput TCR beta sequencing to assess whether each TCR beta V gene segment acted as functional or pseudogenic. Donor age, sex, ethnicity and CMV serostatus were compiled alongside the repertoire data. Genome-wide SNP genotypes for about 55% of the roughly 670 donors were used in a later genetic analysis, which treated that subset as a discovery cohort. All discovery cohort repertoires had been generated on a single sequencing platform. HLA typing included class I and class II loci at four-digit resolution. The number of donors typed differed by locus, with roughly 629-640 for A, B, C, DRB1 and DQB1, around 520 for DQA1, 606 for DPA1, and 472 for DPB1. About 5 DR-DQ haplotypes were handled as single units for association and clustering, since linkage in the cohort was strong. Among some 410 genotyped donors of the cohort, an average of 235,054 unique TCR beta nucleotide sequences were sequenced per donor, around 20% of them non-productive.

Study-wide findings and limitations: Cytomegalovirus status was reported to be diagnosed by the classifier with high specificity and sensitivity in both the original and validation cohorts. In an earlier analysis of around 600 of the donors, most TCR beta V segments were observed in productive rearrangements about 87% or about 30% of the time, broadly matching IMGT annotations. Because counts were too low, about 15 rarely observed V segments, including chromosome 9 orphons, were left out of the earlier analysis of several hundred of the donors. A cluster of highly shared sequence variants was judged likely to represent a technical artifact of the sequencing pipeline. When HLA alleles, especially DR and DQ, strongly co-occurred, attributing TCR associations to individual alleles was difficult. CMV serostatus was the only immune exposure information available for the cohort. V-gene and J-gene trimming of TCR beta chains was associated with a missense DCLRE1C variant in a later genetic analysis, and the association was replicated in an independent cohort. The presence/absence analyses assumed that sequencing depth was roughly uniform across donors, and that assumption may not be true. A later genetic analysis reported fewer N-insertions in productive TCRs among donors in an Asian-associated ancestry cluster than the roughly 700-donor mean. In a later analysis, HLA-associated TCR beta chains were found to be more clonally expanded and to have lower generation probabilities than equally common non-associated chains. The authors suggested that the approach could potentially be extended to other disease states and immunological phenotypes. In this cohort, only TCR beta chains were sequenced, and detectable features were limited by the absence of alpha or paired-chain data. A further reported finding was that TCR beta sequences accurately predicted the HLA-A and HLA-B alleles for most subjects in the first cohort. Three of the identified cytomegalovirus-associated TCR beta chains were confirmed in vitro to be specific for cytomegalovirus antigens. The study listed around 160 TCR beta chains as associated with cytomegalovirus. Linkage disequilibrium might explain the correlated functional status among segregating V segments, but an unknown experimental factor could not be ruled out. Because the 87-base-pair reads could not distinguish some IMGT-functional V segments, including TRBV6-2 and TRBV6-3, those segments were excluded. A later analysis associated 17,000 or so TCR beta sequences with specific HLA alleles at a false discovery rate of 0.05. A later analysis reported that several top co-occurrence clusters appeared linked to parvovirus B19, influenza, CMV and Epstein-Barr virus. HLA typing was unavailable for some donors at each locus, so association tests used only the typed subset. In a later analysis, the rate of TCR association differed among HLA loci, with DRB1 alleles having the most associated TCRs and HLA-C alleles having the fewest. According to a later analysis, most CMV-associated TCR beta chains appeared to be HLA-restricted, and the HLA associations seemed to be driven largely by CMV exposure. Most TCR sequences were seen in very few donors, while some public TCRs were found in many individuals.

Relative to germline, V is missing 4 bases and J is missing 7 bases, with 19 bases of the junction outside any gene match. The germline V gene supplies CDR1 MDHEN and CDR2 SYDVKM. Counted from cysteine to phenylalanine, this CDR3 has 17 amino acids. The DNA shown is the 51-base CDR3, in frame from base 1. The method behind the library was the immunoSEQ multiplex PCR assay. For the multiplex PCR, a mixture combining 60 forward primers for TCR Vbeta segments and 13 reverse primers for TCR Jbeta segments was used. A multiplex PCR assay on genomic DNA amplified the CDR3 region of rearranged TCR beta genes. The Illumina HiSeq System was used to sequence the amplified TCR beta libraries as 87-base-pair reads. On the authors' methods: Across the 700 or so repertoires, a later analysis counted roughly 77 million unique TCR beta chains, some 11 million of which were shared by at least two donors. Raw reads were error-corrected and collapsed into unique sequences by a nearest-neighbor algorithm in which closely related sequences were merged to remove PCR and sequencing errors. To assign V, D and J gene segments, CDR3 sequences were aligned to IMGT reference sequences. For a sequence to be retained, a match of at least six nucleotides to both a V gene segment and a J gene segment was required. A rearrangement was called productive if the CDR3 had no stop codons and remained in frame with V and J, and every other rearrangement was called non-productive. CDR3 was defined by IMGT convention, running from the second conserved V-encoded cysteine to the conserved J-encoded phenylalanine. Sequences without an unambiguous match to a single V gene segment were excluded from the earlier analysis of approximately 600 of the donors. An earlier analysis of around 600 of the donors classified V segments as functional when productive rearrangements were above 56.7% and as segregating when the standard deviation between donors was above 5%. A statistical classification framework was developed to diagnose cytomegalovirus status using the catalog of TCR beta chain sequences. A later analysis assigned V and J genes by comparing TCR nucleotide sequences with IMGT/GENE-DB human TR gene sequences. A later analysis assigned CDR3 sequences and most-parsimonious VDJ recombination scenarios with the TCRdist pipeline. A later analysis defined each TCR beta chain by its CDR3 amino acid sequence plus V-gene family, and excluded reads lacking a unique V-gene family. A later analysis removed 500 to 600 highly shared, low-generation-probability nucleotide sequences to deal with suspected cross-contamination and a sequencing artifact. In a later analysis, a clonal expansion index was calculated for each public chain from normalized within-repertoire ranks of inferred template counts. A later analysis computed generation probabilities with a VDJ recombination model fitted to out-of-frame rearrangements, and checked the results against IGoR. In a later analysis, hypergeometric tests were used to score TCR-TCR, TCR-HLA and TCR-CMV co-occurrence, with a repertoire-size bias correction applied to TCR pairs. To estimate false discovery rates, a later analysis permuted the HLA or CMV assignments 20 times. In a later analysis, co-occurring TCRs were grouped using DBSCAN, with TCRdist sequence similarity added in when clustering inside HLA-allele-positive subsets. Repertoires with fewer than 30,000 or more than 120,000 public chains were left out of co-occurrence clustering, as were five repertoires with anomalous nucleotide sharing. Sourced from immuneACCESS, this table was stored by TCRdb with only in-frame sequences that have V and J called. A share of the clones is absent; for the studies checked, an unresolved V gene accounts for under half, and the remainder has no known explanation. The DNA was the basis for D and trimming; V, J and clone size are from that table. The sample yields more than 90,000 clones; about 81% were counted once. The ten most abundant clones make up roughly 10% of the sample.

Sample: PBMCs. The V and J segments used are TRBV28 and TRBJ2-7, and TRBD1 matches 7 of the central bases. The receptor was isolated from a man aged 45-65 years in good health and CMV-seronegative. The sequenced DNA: TGTGCCAGCAGTTACCTCCGGGACAGAGAAAACCTTCGGGAGCAGTACTTC. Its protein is CASSYLRDRENLREQYF.